The 10 T cell receptor beta chains in this list originate from one sample, sequenced in a study of blood T cell repertoires in COVID-19. Some clones are missing from TCRdb's copy, which holds only in-frame ones; the method was immunoSEQ multiplex PCR. The sample lists some 80,000 clones; around four fifths were seen once. Sequencing was carried out using peripheral blood. The receptor source for this set is a human donor in a cohort sampled during active COVID-19.

The V and J genes are TRBV7-6 and TRBJ2-7, with 12 nucleotides matching TRBD2. The germline gives CDR1 SGHVS, CDR2 FNYEAQ. This CDR3 comprises 15 residues. Trimming cost V 5 bases and J 1 base; bases outside gene matches: 3. Here the CDR3 reads CASSPTSGGSYEQYF. CDR3 nucleotides: TGTGCCAGCAGCCCTACTAGCGGGGGGTCCTACGAGCAGTACTTC.

The chain recombines TRBV21-1 with TRBJ1-3; the DNA was not compared with TRBD1, the D call given in the table. TRBV21-1 is described as a pseudogene. CDR3 length equals 17 residues. CDR3 sequence (DNA): TGTGCCAGCAGCAAGCACAGGTCCTCAACCCGGAGAAACACCATATATTTT. Its translation is CASSKHRSSTRRNTIYF.

The chain combines TRBV6-6 with TRBJ2-6; D is possibly TRBD1 (6 bases). The CDR3 extends over 15 amino acids. V shed 6 bases and J shed 4 bases, with 13 bases lying between them. Germline CDR1 is MNHNY and CDR2 is SVGAGI (reference sequence). In DNA, the CDR3 is TGTGCCAGCAGCAGCAGGGGTACCGGGGCCAACGTCCTGACTTTC. Translation: CASSSRGTGANVLTF.

Only a few counts were recorded for this clone. This sequence joins TRBV5-1 and TRBJ2-1; 8 bases align to TRBD2. Germline V gene data show CDR1 as SGHRS and CDR2 as YFSETQ. Losses at the gene ends were 4 bases for V and 14 bases for J; bases not matched to a gene: 11. The CDR3 contains 13 residues. DNA for the CDR3: TGCGCCAGCAGCCCCGGGACTAGTTGGGTAAAGTTCTTC. Translation gives CASSPGTSWVKFF.

The chain couples TRBV30 to TRBJ1-1; D is uncertain. Trimming cost V 3 bases and J 2 bases, with 13 bases left between them. Germline V lookup: CDR1 GTSNPN, CDR2 SVGIG (reference sequence). This CDR3 spans 14 amino acids. The CDR3 coding sequence is TGTGCCTGGAGAAGGCCGGCGGCAAACACTGAAGCTTTCTTT. This encodes CAWRRPAANTEAFF.

The rearrangement links TRBV3-1 (or the pseudogene TRBV3-2) to TRBJ2-7, with 13 positions matching TRBD2. The junction had 3 bases not matched to a gene; V was cut back by 3 bases and J by 1 base. Germline CDR1 and CDR2: LGHDT and YNNKEL (reference sequence). The CDR3 is 16 amino acids. CDR3 protein: CASSQGLAGLSYEQYF. Written as DNA, the CDR3 is TGTGCCAGCAGCCAGGGACTAGCGGGGCTTTCCTACGAGCAGTACTTC.

In DNA, the CDR3 is TGTGCCAGCAGCCCCTCAACAGGGGTTTATTATGGCTACACCTTC. This encodes CASSPSTGVYYGYTF. V and J are TRBV3-1 (or the pseudogene TRBV3-2) and TRBJ1-2, with 7 nucleotides matching TRBD1. V shed 4 bases and J 5 bases; nucleotides not matched to a gene: 10. Germline V CDR1 and CDR2: LGHDT, YNNKEL (reference sequence). The CDR3 has 15 amino acids.

This clone was seen a handful of times. The V gene is TRBV7-9, the J gene TRBJ1-6, with unresolved D. Germline V lookup: CDR1 SEHNR, CDR2 FQNEAQ (reference sequence). The V gene lost 1 base and the J gene lost 10 bases, with 8 bases spanning the gap. The CDR3 is 13 residues long. The CDR3 loop is CASSLELGSPLHF. In nucleotides, the CDR3 is TGTGCCAGCAGCTTAGAGTTGGGCTCACCCCTCCACTTT.

This chain uses TRBV19 with TRBJ2-1; the D gene is possibly TRBD1 (6 bases). The CDR3 runs 15 residues. Trimming took off 6 bases at V and 4 bases at J, with 16 bases between the two ends. Looked up from germline, CDR1 is LNHDA and CDR2 is SQIVND (reference sequence). The CDR3 spells CASRPPGHEYNEQFF. The CDR3 nucleotides read TGTGCCAGTAGGCCACCGGGACATGAATACAATGAGCAGTTCTTC. The entire variable domain, with the rest obtained from reference TRBV19 and TRBJ2-1, is as follows: DGGITQSPKYLFRKEGQNVTLSCEQNLNHDAMYWYRQDPGQGLRLIYYSQIVNDFQKGDIAEGYSVSREKKESFPLTVTSAQKNPTAFYLCASRPPGHEYNEQFFGPGTRLTVL.

This clone appeared once. The chain joins TRBV5-1 to TRBJ1-6; D remains ambiguous. Germline lookup yields CDR1 SGHRS and CDR2 YFSETQ. V was clipped by 0 bases and J by 7 bases, with 11 bases between them. The CDR3 runs 15 residues. CDR3 amino acids: CASSLGILINSPLHF. CDR3 nucleotides: TGCGCCAGCAGCTTGGGTATACTAATAAATTCACCCCTCCACTTT.